This is a list of T cell receptor beta chains from one sample in a study of cytomegalovirus exposure and HLA in healthy donors. Data came from immunoSEQ multiplex PCR; TCRdb stores just in-frame clones and leaves some out. The sample contains approximately 150,000 clones, 65% to 70% of which appear only once. Sequencing input: PBMCs. These receptors were taken from a woman in her late teens or twenties in good health and CMV-seropositive. The conserved cysteine and the conserved F or W are not part of the CDR3 here. Clone size appears in some rows only: once, few, many, or a class for an expanded clone.

NA	TRBV28	TRBJ1-6	ASRGEGLISPLH
NA	TRBV18	TRBJ1-1	ASSPPGLGTEAF
NA	TRBV19	TRBJ2-2	ASSILVTGELF
NA	TRBV19	TRBJ2-7	ASSGRVHEQY
NA	TRBV28	TRBJ1-2	ASRGTGSNYGYT
NA	TRBV5-1	TRBJ1-1	ASMGSGGVNTEAF
NA	TRBV14	TRBJ1-5	APLAPTRGSNQPQH
few	TRBV6-6	TRBJ1-5	ASSLRSGNQPQH
few	TRBV6-1	TRBJ2-7	ASSESGQGTYEQY
once	TRBV30	TRBJ1-4	ASIPGSEEKLF
NA	TRBV6-5	TRBJ2-7	ASSLGPNSGQY
few	TRBV7-3	TRBJ2-7	ASSRGGDGTNYEQY
few	TRBV6-6	TRBJ2-5	ASKSPAVFVETQY